Presented here are 29 T cell receptor beta chains from one specimen sequenced in a study of blood T cell repertoires in COVID-19. The data were produced by immunoSEQ multiplex PCR, yet TCRdb's version contains in-frame clones alone and is incomplete. The repertoire holds 55,000 to 80,000 clones, with 83% as singletons. Material for sequencing was peripheral blood. These receptors were collected from a woman of 80 years or more with acute or convalescent COVID-19.

This chain links TRBV19 with TRBJ1-1; 12 nucleotides agree with TRBD1. Germline trimming cut 3 bases from V and 7 bases from J; bases unmatched to any gene: 9. This CDR3 has 16 residues. Germline V CDR1 and CDR2: LNHDA, SQIVND (reference sequence). The CDR3 reads CASSIPGQGAQVEAFF. In DNA, the CDR3 is TGTGCCAGTAGTATCCCGGGACAGGGGGCTCAGGTTGAAGCTTTCTTT.

The rearrangement joins TRBV23-1 to TRBJ2-1; 8 bases match TRBD2. TRBV23-1 is flagged as an ORF with uncertain function. After removal of 2 bases from V and 2 bases from J, the junction contained 11 bases not matched to a gene. This CDR3 has 18 residues. Here the CDR3 reads CASSQKAGVHLPYNEQFF. CDR3 bases: TGCGCCAGCAGTCAAAAAGCGGGGGTCCACCTCCCCTACAATGAGCAGTTCTTC.

This chain uses TRBV19 with TRBJ1-5, with D possibly matching TRBD1 (6 bases). Germline loops: CDR1 LNHDA, CDR2 SQIVND (reference sequence). The ends were cut back, 8 bases at V and 5 bases at J, with 19 bases in the middle. The CDR3 spans 15 residues. The CDR3 loop is CASGRTASLYQPQHF. In DNA, the CDR3 is TGTGCCAGTGGTCGGACAGCGAGTCTTTATCAGCCCCAGCATTTT.

V gene TRBV3-1 (or the pseudogene TRBV3-2) combines with J gene TRBJ2-7, with 10 bases lining up with TRBD2. Germline V lookup: CDR1 LGHDT, CDR2 YNNKEL (reference sequence). With V trimmed by 6 bases and J by 0 bases, 14 bases remained unmatched. This CDR3 comprises 18 residues. The CDR3 region is CASSNPSLSGGSSYEQYF. CDR3 nucleotides: TGTGCCAGCAGTAACCCGAGCCTTAGCGGGGGGAGCTCCTACGAGCAGTACTTC.

The chain couples TRBV5-1 to TRBJ1-2, with unresolved D. The CDR3 sequence is 14 residues long. Germline V gene sequence: CDR1 SGHRS, CDR2 YFSETQ. Deletions cut 1 base from V and 5 bases from J, with 12 bases between. This chain's CDR3 is CASSLLQHTYGYTF. Here the CDR3 DNA reads TGCGCCAGCAGCTTGTTACAGCATACATATGGCTACACCTTC.

This chain links TRBV19 with TRBJ2-7, with a weak D call TRBD2 (6 bases). Trimming took off 6 bases at V and 1 base at J, with 16 bases between the two ends. The length of the CDR3 is 15 residues. Looked up from germline, CDR1 is LNHDA and CDR2 is SQIVND (reference sequence). CDR3 nucleotides: TGTGCCAGTAGGGTGGGAGGTGGGCCTTCCTACGAGCAGTACTTC. It yields the protein CASRVGGGPSYEQYF.

This clone was seen only a few times. V is TRBV21-1 and J is TRBJ1-5. TRBV21-1 is deemed a pseudogene. The CDR3 length is 14 residues. As DNA, the CDR3 is TGTGCCAGCAGTGGCGGGGGGGTCAATCAGCCCCAGCATTTT. Translating gives CASSGGGVNQPQHF.

The rearrangement joins TRBV6-4 to TRBJ2-3; 7 bases fit TRBD1. Germline loops: CDR1 MRHNA, CDR2 SNTAGT. The CDR3 has 14 amino acids. The junction had 2 bases not matched to a gene; V was cut back by 4 bases and J by 1 base. The CDR3 coding sequence is TGTGCCAGCAGTGCCCAGGGGGGCACAGATACGCAGTATTTT. This sequence encodes CASSAQGGTDTQYF.

J is TRBJ1-1 and V is TRBV10-1, with a possible D match to TRBD1 (6 bases). Germline V lookup: CDR1 WNHNN, CDR2 SYGVQD (reference sequence). There are 15 residues in the CDR3. With 3 bases removed from V and 1 base from J, the gap between germline ends came to 12 bases. CDR3 in amino acids: CASSEGGHQNTEAFF. CDR3 nucleotides: TGCGCCAGCAGTGAAGGGGGACACCAGAACACTGAAGCTTTCTTT.

The chain links TRBV19 to TRBJ2-3, with TRBD1 as a possible D gene (6 bases). Germline CDR1 LNHDA, CDR2 SQIVND (reference sequence). V shed 5 bases and J shed 4 bases, with 19 bases lying between them. CDR3 length: 16 amino acids. Written as DNA, the CDR3 is TGTGCCAGTAGTGTATGGCGGACAGTGACCTCAGATACGCAGTATTTT. It encodes CASSVWRTVTSDTQYF.

The chain recombines TRBV10-3 with TRBJ2-7, with 8 bases identical to TRBD1. The V gene end was trimmed by 6 bases and the J gene end by 6 bases; junction bases not matched to a gene: 7. This CDR3 is 13 amino acids long. In germline, CDR1 is ENHRY, CDR2 SYGVKD. The DNA of the CDR3 is TGTGCCATCAGGGGGGGACAGGTCGGCGAGCAGTACTTC. Translating it yields CAIRGGQVGEQYF.

This rearrangement joins TRBV12-3 or TRBV12-4 to TRBJ1-6; unclear D gene. The CDR3 extends over 12 amino acids. Trimming cost V 3 bases and J 8 bases, with 5 bases left between them. The DNA of the CDR3 is TGTGCCAGCAGTTTCCAGGATTCACCCCTCCACTTT. Translation gives CASSFQDSPLHF.

The gene calls are TRBV27 and TRBJ1-2; 7 nucleotides agree with TRBD1. Germline V gene sequence: CDR1 MNHEY, CDR2 SMNVEV (reference sequence). V trimming: 5 bases; J trimming: 9 bases; junction bases outside the gene matches: 9. This CDR3 contains 13 residues. CDR3: CASSRGTELSYTF. CDR3 nucleotides: TGTGCCAGCAGTAGAGGGACAGAGTTAAGCTACACCTTC.

The chain combines TRBV27 with TRBJ1-5; 7 nucleotides agree with TRBD1. V was pared by 6 bases and J by 4 bases, with 9 bases of the junction left unmatched. The CDR3 sequence is 15 residues long. Germline V gene data show CDR1 as MNHEY and CDR2 as SMNVEV (reference sequence). This CDR3 reads CASSLTGLGNQPQHF. In DNA, the CDR3 is TGTGCCAGCAGCCTGACAGGGCTAGGGAATCAGCCCCAGCATTTT.

CDR3 sequence (DNA): TGTGCCAGCAGTAAACAGGGGGCCTATGGCTACACCTTC. Translation: CASSKQGAYGYTF. V is TRBV12-3 or TRBV12-4 and J is TRBJ1-2; 9 nucleotides agree with TRBD1. The J segment lost 4 bases and the V segment lost 5 bases, leaving 2 bases of the junction unmatched. The CDR3 length is 13 residues.

The chain employs TRBV10-2 and TRBJ1-2; D unclear. V gave up 2 bases and J gave up 8 bases, with 9 bases separating them. CDR1 is WSHSY, CDR2 SAAADI, per germline. The CDR3 has 12 amino acids. CDR3 region: CASSEAAGGYTF. Written as DNA, the CDR3 is TGCGCCAGCAGTGAGGCGGCGGGGGGCTACACCTTC.

The rearrangement links TRBV6-2 or TRBV6-3 to TRBJ1-5, with 7 positions matching TRBD1. Germline V gene sequence: CDR1 MNHEY, CDR2 SVGEGT. The trim removed 2 bases at V and 1 base at J, leaving 11 bases unmatched. There are 18 residues in the CDR3. In DNA, the CDR3 is TGTGCCAGCAGTTACCTTGGGGCGACAGGGTTGAGCAATCAGCCCCAGCATTTT. Its protein product is CASSYLGATGLSNQPQHF.

A few counts support this clone. The rearrangement joins TRBV9 to TRBJ1-6; unclear D gene. CDR1 SGDLS and CDR2 YYNGEE come from the germline V gene. With 3 bases removed from V and 7 bases from J, the gap between germline ends came to 5 bases. This CDR3 comprises 12 residues. CDR3 sequence: CASSAKNSPLHF. For the CDR3, the DNA is TGTGCCAGCAGCGCCAAAAATTCACCCCTCCACTTT.

The V call is TRBV29-1, the J call TRBJ2-7, with D unclear. This CDR3 is built from 14 residues. Germline V gene data show CDR1 as SQVTM and CDR2 as ANQGSEA. Trimming stripped 6 bases from V and 3 bases from J, with 18 bases between. The CDR3 sequence: CSVGGLGSLYEQYF. The CDR3 region has the DNA TGCAGCGTAGGCGGCTTAGGCTCCCTCTACGAGCAGTACTTC.

This sequence joins TRBV10-3 and TRBJ1-1; D is undetermined. In germline, CDR1 is ENHRY, CDR2 SYGVKD. This CDR3 has 12 amino acids. V lost 5 bases and J lost 3, with 7 bases in between. Written as DNA, the CDR3 is TGTGCCATCAGTCCGAGGGACACTGAAGCTTTCTTT. It translates to CAISPRDTEAFF.

This chain links TRBV12-5 with TRBJ1-6, with 8 bases that match TRBD1. The germline CDR1 and CDR2 sequences are LGHNT and FRNRAP. This CDR3 is built from 13 residues. With V trimmed by 6 bases and J by 7 bases, 2 bases remained unmatched. CDR3 region: CASGTGANSPLHF. The CDR3 region has the DNA TGTGCTAGTGGGACAGGGGCGAATTCACCCCTCCACTTT.

The chain joins TRBV4-1 to TRBJ2-1; no clear D gene. Between the trimmed V and J ends, which lost 5 bases and 11 bases, there was a span of 10 bases. CDR1 is MGHRA and CDR2 is YSYEKL in the germline V gene. The CDR3 runs to 11 residues. The chain's CDR3 is CASSYDRKQFF. The CDR3 region has the DNA TGCGCCAGCAGCTACGATAGAAAGCAGTTCTTC.

This clone has a handful of counts. The V gene is TRBV27, the J gene TRBJ1-2; D remains ambiguous. Deletions cut 5 bases from V and 5 bases from J, with 12 bases between. This CDR3 is built from 13 residues. Germline CDR1 is MNHEY and CDR2 is SMNVEV (reference sequence). The CDR3 region is CASSPLAGYGYTF. The CDR3 coding sequence is TGTGCCAGCAGTCCATTGGCTGGTTATGGCTACACCTTC.

The rearrangement joins TRBV7-9 to TRBJ1-6, with 7 nucleotides matching TRBD1. V lost 1 base to trimming and J lost 7 bases; unmatched junction nucleotides: 1. Germline-derived CDR1 and CDR2 are SEHNR and FQNEAQ (reference sequence). CDR3 size: 14 residues. The CDR3 bases are TGTGCCAGCAGCTTAGACAGGGGAAATTCACCCCTCCACTTT. It yields the protein CASSLDRGNSPLHF.

This sequence joins TRBV5-4 and TRBJ2-6, with 8 bases fitting TRBD1. This CDR3 has 18 amino acids. The V gene's germline CDR1 is SGHNT and CDR2 YYREEE (reference sequence). J was trimmed by 0 bases and V by 3 bases; bases with no gene match: 8. CDR3 amino acids: CASSYGTGGFSGANVLTF. CDR3 sequence (DNA): TGTGCCAGCAGCTACGGGACAGGCGGATTCTCTGGGGCCAACGTCCTGACTTTC.

This chain links TRBV24-1 with TRBJ2-1; 7 bases line up with TRBD1. The V segment lost 2 bases and the J segment 2 bases; nucleotides outside the gene matches: 11. The CDR3 contains 18 residues. Germline lookup yields CDR1 KGHDR and CDR2 SFDVKD. The CDR3 reads CATSDSGQKIQTYNEQFF. CDR3 coding DNA: TGTGCCACCAGTGATTCGGGACAGAAGATACAGACCTACAATGAGCAGTTCTTC.

This clone was detected once. The chain links TRBV14 to TRBJ2-1; TRBD2 aligns across 7 bases. Germline CDR1 is SGHDN and CDR2 is FVKESK. V was pared by 5 bases and J by 8 bases, with 9 bases of the junction left unmatched. The CDR3 extends over 14 amino acids. The DNA for the CDR3 is TGTGCCAGCAGCTTGCGGACTAGTTGGTATGAGCAGTTCTTC. It specifies CASSLRTSWYEQFF.

The rearrangement joins TRBV3-1 (or the pseudogene TRBV3-2) to TRBJ2-6; D perhaps matches TRBD2 (6 bases). Germline lookup yields CDR1 LGHDT and CDR2 YNNKEL (reference sequence). The length of the CDR3 is 17 residues. V dropped 3 bases and J dropped 0 bases, with 12 bases sitting between them. CDR3 protein: CASSQPAGTSGANVLTF. The CDR3 coding sequence is TGTGCCAGCAGCCAGCCTGCGGGAACCTCTGGGGCCAACGTCCTGACTTTC.

The CDR3 loop is CASTGTGGNQPQHF. CDR3 sequence (DNA): TGTGCCAGCACCGGGACAGGGGGCAATCAGCCCCAGCATTTT. The chain combines TRBV6-5 with TRBJ1-5; 10 bases line up with TRBD1. The CDR3 covers 14 residues. The V segment lost 7 bases and the J segment 2 bases; nucleotides outside the gene matches: 2. Germline assignment: CDR1 MNHEY and CDR2 SVGAGI.